The 22 T cell receptor beta chains in this list originate from one sample, sequenced in a study of T-cell reconstitution after alpha-beta-depleted transplantation in children. Unique molecular identifiers were built into the TCRbeta library. TCRdb analysed the PCR reads with MiXCR anew, one entry per CDR3 protein. The sample gives 200,000 or so distinct CDR3 sequences, approximately 6% of which show up once; under 6% is in the top ten. Sample: PBMCs, taken before TCRalphabeta/CD19-depleted stem cell transplant. Source of these receptors: a girl under three years old with combined immunodeficiency, due to receive a stem cell transplant.

The chain carries TRBV18 and TRBJ2-7; no clear D. The germline V and J ends were trimmed by 4 bases and 0 bases, with 13 bases remaining between them. Germline-derived CDR1 and CDR2 are KGHSH and LQKENI. This CDR3 comprises 15 residues. CDR3 region: CASSRAGLSSYEQYF. In DNA, the CDR3 is TGTGCCAGCTCACGCGCAGGATTGAGCTCCTACGAGCAGTACTTC.

This clonotype was observed at least ten times. The chain links TRBV4-1 to TRBJ2-7, with unresolved D. Trimming removed 1 base at V and 3 bases at J, with 13 bases between. The germline gives CDR1 MGHRA, CDR2 YSYEKL. The CDR3 covers 15 residues. The chain's CDR3 is CASSQAPVLDYEQYF. The CDR3 DNA is TGCGCCAGCAGCCAAGCCCCCGTACTCGACTACGAGCAGTACTTC.

This clonotype appeared many times. This chain joins TRBV20-1 and TRBJ2-1; D possibly corresponds to TRBD2 (7 bases). CDR1 DFQATT and CDR2 SNEGSKA come from the germline V gene (reference sequence). Trimming removed 1 base at V and 4 bases at J, with 14 bases between. This CDR3 is built from 15 residues. CDR3 coding DNA: TGCAGTGCTAGAGCTGGGGGGGGCAGGTACAATGAGCAGTTCTTC. Translating it yields CSARAGGGRYNEQFF.

This clonotype was observed at least ten times. The chain links TRBV20-1 to TRBJ2-7; D is unresolved. Trimming shortened V by 7 bases and J by 3 bases, and 19 bases separated the two germline ends. This CDR3 is 14 amino acids long. CDR1 is DFQATT and CDR2 is SNEGSKA in the germline V gene (reference sequence). CDR3 DNA sequence: TGCAGTGGGACCGAAACGGGTTACTACTACGAGCAGTACTTC. Amino acids: CSGTETGYYYEQYF.

This clonotype has at least ten counts. V usage is TRBV10-3 and J usage is TRBJ2-3; 8 positions agree with TRBD2. Germline V gene lookup returns CDR1 ENHRY and CDR2 SYGVKD. Trimming took 6 bases from V and 3 from J; bases not matched to a gene: 23. The CDR3 runs 20 residues. CDR3: CAISSNPPWESGGQTDTQYF. The CDR3 nucleotides are TGTGCCATCAGCTCCAACCCCCCATGGGAGAGCGGGGGCCAGACAGATACGCAGTATTTT.

Ten or more counts support this clonotype. J is TRBJ2-1 and V is TRBV10-2; D unresolved. This CDR3 is built from 14 residues. Germline lookup yields CDR1 WSHSY and CDR2 SAAADI. Trimming stripped 6 bases from V and 5 bases from J, with 14 bases between. This chain's CDR3 is CASRNFADDNEQFF. CDR3 coding DNA: TGCGCCAGCAGGAACTTTGCAGATGACAATGAGCAGTTCTTC.

This clonotype was recorded at least ten times. The chain recombines TRBV18 with TRBJ1-6, with 10 bases matching TRBD1. With 4 bases clipped from V and 8 bases from J, the junction kept 5 bases outside the gene matches. Per germline, CDR1 KGHSH and CDR2 LQKENI. The CDR3 has 15 amino acids. CDR3 amino acids: CASSQGTGADSPLHF. The CDR3 nucleotides read TGTGCCAGCTCACAAGGGACAGGGGCAGATTCACCCCTCCACTTT.

This clonotype occurred a few times. The chain carries TRBV7-8 and TRBJ1-2; 11 nucleotides match TRBD1. The germline V gene has CDR1 SGHVS and CDR2 FQNEAQ. V lost 4 bases and J lost 0; bases outside the gene matches: 7. CDR3 length equals 17 residues. For the CDR3, the DNA is TGTGCCAGCAGCTGGACAGGGGGCATTATTGCTAACTATGGCTACACCTTC. Its translation: CASSWTGGIIANYGYTF.

The chain joins TRBV29-1 to TRBJ1-5; D not certain. Germline assignment: CDR1 SQVTM and CDR2 ANQGSEA. The V and J ends lost 4 bases and 4 bases respectively, with 11 bases between them. The CDR3 has 13 residues. CDR3 loop: CSVVWATNQPQHF. The CDR3 DNA reads TGCAGCGTTGTCTGGGCTACGAATCAGCCCCAGCATTTT.

This clonotype showed up many times. The chain couples TRBV10-3 to TRBJ2-1, with 13 bases aligning to TRBD2. The germline V gene has CDR1 ENHRY and CDR2 SYGVKD. This CDR3 spans 17 amino acids. The J segment lost 2 bases and the V segment lost 6 bases, leaving 7 bases of the junction unmatched. CDR3 loop: CAISLTSGGPPYNEQFF. CDR3 DNA sequence: TGTGCCATCAGCCTGACTAGCGGGGGGCCCCCCTACAATGAGCAGTTCTTC.

At least ten counts were recorded for this clonotype. The chain couples TRBV29-1 to TRBJ2-2, with 7 bases identical to TRBD2. The CDR3 spans 13 residues. The V gene end was trimmed by 8 bases and the J gene end by 5 bases; junction bases not matched to a gene: 8. Germline CDR1 is SQVTM and CDR2 is ANQGSEA. The CDR3, as DNA: TGCAGCTCTCGGGGAGGGGATACCGGGGAGCTGTTTTTT. Amino acids: CSSRGGDTGELFF.

This clonotype has ten or more counts. The chain combines TRBV3-1 with TRBJ2-1; 9 bases are shared with TRBD2. With 0 bases clipped from V and 5 bases from J, the junction kept 17 bases outside the gene matches. The germline V gene encodes CDR1 LGHDT and CDR2 YNNKEL (reference sequence). There are 20 residues in the CDR3. The CDR3 protein is CASSQDGTRGGALGNNEQFF. The CDR3, as DNA: TGTGCCAGCAGCCAAGATGGAACTCGCGGGGGGGCCCTTGGTAACAATGAGCAGTTCTTC.

There are many counts of this clonotype. The V gene is TRBV11-2, the J gene TRBJ2-7; D may be TRBD1 (5 bases). In germline, CDR1 is SGHAT, CDR2 FQNNGV. The CDR3 covers 14 residues. With 3 bases removed from V and 2 bases from J, the gap between germline ends came to 11 bases. The CDR3 loop reads CASSLETGTYEQYF. The CDR3 region has the DNA TGTGCCAGCAGCTTGGAAACAGGAACCTACGAGCAGTACTTC.

This clonotype was found many times. V is TRBV29-1 and J is TRBJ2-1; 11 bases map to TRBD2. V gave up 7 bases and J gave up 5 bases; unmatched junction bases: 7. Germline V lookup: CDR1 SQVTM, CDR2 ANQGSEA. This CDR3 contains 14 residues. The DNA for the CDR3 is TGCAGCGCCAAACTAGCGGGAGCCCACAATGAGCAGTTCTTC. Protein sequence: CSAKLAGAHNEQFF.

The CDR3 protein is CASSARGLAGVDEQFF. CDR3 DNA: TGTGCCAGCAGTGCGCGGGGACTAGCGGGGGTGGATGAGCAGTTCTTC. The V call is TRBV12-3 or TRBV12-4, the J call TRBJ2-1; 14 nucleotides agree with TRBD2. V was pared by 5 bases and J by 8 bases, with 8 bases of the junction left unmatched. The CDR3 loop spans 16 amino acids.

The sample holds many counts of this clonotype. This chain uses TRBV12-3 or TRBV12-4 with TRBJ2-7, with 9 bases aligning to TRBD1. This CDR3 contains 15 residues. V shed 5 bases, J shed 4 bases, and the junction held 9 bases outside the gene matches. The CDR3 DNA reads as TGTGCCAGCAGTCCCCGAACAGGGACAGGGTACGAGCAGTACTTC. It yields the protein CASSPRTGTGYEQYF.

The chain recombines TRBV4-1 with TRBJ1-1; 8 bases line up with TRBD1. This CDR3 spans 13 amino acids. J lost 10 bases, V lost 3 bases, and 7 bases had no gene match. The germline V gene encodes CDR1 MGHRA and CDR2 YSYEKL. CDR3 residues: CASSHPDGTGAFF. The CDR3 region has the DNA TGCGCCAGCAGCCATCCGGATGGGACAGGAGCTTTCTTT.

This clonotype occurred a few times. DNA of the CDR3: TGTGCCAGCAGTTTCTTTCCCGGGACAGGGGTGGGCCTCCCCTACGAGCAGTACTTC. It translates to CASSFFPGTGVGLPYEQYF. V usage is TRBV6-5 and J usage is TRBJ2-7, with 10 positions matching TRBD1. CDR3 length: 19 residues. Germline V CDR1 and CDR2: MNHEY, SVGAGI. The ends lost 4 bases at V and 2 bases at J; junction bases unmatched: 17.

Ten or more counts support this clonotype. The chain recombines TRBV9 with TRBJ2-1; 12 bases line up with TRBD2. The CDR3 has 16 residues. V was pared by 0 bases and J by 7 bases, with 5 bases of the junction left unmatched. In germline, CDR1 is SGDLS, CDR2 YYNGEE. The DNA of the CDR3 is TGTGCCAGCAGCGTAGATACTAGCGGGAGGATTAATGAGCAGTTCTTC. Translating it yields CASSVDTSGRINEQFF.

This clonotype was seen many times. V gene TRBV6-1 combines with J gene TRBJ1-2; TRBD1 might be the D (6 bases). V lost 6 bases, J lost 4 bases, and 21 bases lay in between. CDR3 size: 16 residues. In germline, CDR1 is MNHNS, CDR2 SASEGT. CDR3 DNA: TGTGCCAGCAGGGGTACACTCACAGGGATATTCTATGGCTACACCTTC. Residues: CASRGTLTGIFYGYTF.

This clonotype was recorded many times. This CDR3 is CSAINGRGSEAFF. The CDR3 DNA is TGCAGTGCTATTAACGGTCGGGGGTCTGAAGCTTTCTTT. The chain uses TRBV20-1 and TRBJ1-1; D is perhaps TRBD1 (5 bases). The CDR3 loop spans 13 amino acids. Germline V CDR1 and CDR2: DFQATT, SNEGSKA (reference sequence). Trimming cost V 4 bases and J 6 bases, with 15 bases left between them.

There are many counts of this clonotype. The chain uses TRBV29-1 and TRBJ1-2; D perhaps matches TRBD1 (5 bases). The V end lost 4 bases, the J end lost 8 bases, and 8 bases lay between the germline ends. Germline CDR1 and CDR2: SQVTM and ANQGSEA. The CDR3 totals 10 residues. The CDR3, as DNA: TGCAGCGTTGGCAGGGAAGGCTACACCTTC. Encoded protein: CSVGREGYTF.